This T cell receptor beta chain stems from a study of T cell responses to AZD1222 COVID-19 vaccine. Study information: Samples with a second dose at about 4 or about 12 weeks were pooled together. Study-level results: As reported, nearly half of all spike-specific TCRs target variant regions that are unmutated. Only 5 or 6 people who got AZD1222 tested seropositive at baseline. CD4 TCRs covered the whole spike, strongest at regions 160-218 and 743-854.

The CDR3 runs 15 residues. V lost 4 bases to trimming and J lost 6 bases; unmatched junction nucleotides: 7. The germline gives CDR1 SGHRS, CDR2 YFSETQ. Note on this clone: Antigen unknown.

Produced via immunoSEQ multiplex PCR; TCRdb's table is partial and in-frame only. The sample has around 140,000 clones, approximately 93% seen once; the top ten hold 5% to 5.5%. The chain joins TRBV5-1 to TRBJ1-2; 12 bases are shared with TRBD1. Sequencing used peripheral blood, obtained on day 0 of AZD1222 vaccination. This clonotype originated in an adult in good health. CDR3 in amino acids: CASSGGTGGDHGYTF. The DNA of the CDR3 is TGCGCCAGCAGCGGCGGGACAGGGGGCGACCATGGCTACACCTTC.